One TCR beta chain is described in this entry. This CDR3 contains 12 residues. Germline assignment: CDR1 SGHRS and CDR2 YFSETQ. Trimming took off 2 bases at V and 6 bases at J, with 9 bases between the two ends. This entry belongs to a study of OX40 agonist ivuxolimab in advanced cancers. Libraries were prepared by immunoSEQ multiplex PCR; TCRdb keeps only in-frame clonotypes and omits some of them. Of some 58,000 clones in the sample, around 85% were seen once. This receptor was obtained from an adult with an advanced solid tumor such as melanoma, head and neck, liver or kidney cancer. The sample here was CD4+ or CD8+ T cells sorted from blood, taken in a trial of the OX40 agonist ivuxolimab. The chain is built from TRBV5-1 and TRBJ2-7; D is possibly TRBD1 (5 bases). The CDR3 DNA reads TGCGCCAGCAGCTTTGACCAGGGCGAGCAGTACTTC. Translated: CASSFDQGEQYF.